A selection of T cell receptor beta chains follows, all from one sample in a study of T cells in Graves' hyperthyroidism and ophthalmopathy. One entry per CDR3 protein results from TCRdb running MiXCR on the multiplex PCR reads. The sample consists of 550,000 to 850,000 distinct CDR3 sequences, around 20% of them appearing once. Specimen: blood. These receptors all come from a woman between 45 and 65 years old with Graves' hyperthyroidism that later progressed to Graves' ophthalmopathy. Both conserved end residues are part of each CDR3. Fields, in order: V gene, D gene, clone size, J gene, CDR3 protein, CDR3 DNA. The D gene is left open where the match is weak. Where a row states a size, it is once, few, many or the class of an expanded clone; other rows omit it.

V: TRBV27
D: -
size: many
J: TRBJ1-1
CDR3: CASSITGIMNTEAFF
DNA: TGTGCCAGCAGTATCACAGGGATAATGAACACTGAAGCTTTCTTT

V: TRBV6-1
D: TRBD1
size: few
J: TRBJ2-7
CDR3: CASSEIGQVYEQYF
DNA: TGTGCCAGCAGTGAGATAGGACAGGTTTACGAGCAGTACTTC

V: TRBV11-2
D: -
size: few
J: TRBJ2-2
CDR3: CASSLNAGLLNTGELFF
DNA: TGTGCCAGCAGCTTAAATGCAGGTCTCCTGAACACCGGGGAGCTGTTTTTT

V: TRBV27
D: -
size: -
J: TRBJ1-1
CDR3: CASSLSLDLNTEAFF
DNA: TGTGCCAGCAGTTTATCTCTGGACCTAAACACTGAAGCTTTCTTT

V: TRBV20-1
D: TRBD1
size: many
J: TRBJ1-4
CDR3: CSAKGANNEKLFF
DNA: TGCAGTGCTAAGGGGGCGAATAATGAAAAACTGTTTTTT

V: TRBV9
D: -
size: -
J: TRBJ2-3
CDR3: CASSVRDSTDTQYF
DNA: TGTGCCAGCAGCGTTAGAGATTCCACAGATACGCAGTATTTT

V: TRBV4-2
D: TRBD1
size: -
J: TRBJ1-5
CDR3: CASSQEQGFSNQPQHF
DNA: TGTGCCAGCAGCCAAGAACAGGGGTTCAGCAATCAGCCCCAGCATTTT

V: TRBV11-2
D: TRBD1
size: many
J: TRBJ1-5
CDR3: CASSTLQGSNQPQHF
DNA: TGTGCCAGCAGTACACTACAGGGGAGCAATCAGCCCCAGCATTTT

V: TRBV12-3/TRBV12-4
D: -
size: few
J: TRBJ2-7
CDR3: CASSLMTDEQYF
DNA: TGTGCCAGCAGTTTAATGACTGACGAGCAGTACTTC

V: TRBV5-4
D: -
size: few
J: TRBJ2-1
CDR3: CASSLSQTAYNEQFF
DNA: TGTGCCAGCAGCCTGTCCCAGACTGCCTACAATGAGCAGTTCTTC

V: TRBV5-1
D: -
size: many
J: TRBJ2-5
CDR3: CASRNQEETQYF
DNA: TGCGCCAGCAGGAACCAGGAAGAGACCCAGTACTTC

V: TRBV19
D: TRBD2
size: -
J: TRBJ2-1
CDR3: CASSMGAGAYNEQFF
DNA: TGTGCCAGTAGTATGGGAGCGGGGGCCTACAATGAGCAGTTCTTC

V: TRBV20-1
D: -
size: few
J: TRBJ1-2
CDR3: CSARDLGPNYGYTF
DNA: TGCAGTGCTAGAGATTTGGGCCCCAACTATGGCTACACCTTC

V: TRBV5-1
D: -
size: -
J: TRBJ2-7
CDR3: CASSLAVGLPKYYEQYF
DNA: TGCGCCAGCAGCTTGGCCGTCGGGCTTCCCAAATACTACGAGCAGTACTTC

V: TRBV20-1
D: TRBD2
size: many
J: TRBJ2-3
CDR3: CSALGLAAFTDTQYF
DNA: TGCAGTGCCCTCGGACTAGCGGCTTTCACAGATACGCAGTATTTT

V: TRBV12-3/TRBV12-4
D: TRBD2
size: few
J: TRBJ2-1
CDR3: CASRLGLAGYNEQFF
DNA: TGTGCCAGCAGACTCGGACTAGCGGGGTACAATGAGCAGTTCTTC

V: TRBV20-1
D: TRBD1
size: -
J: TRBJ2-1
CDR3: CSAGGGQGFWNEQFF
DNA: TGCAGTGCTGGAGGGGGACAGGGCTTTTGGAATGAGCAGTTCTTC

V: TRBV6-1
D: TRBD2
size: few
J: TRBJ2-1
CDR3: CASNSLAGGGNEQFF
DNA: TGTGCCAGCAATAGCCTAGCGGGGGGCGGGAATGAGCAGTTCTTC

V: TRBV6-2/TRBV6-3
D: TRBD1
size: few
J: TRBJ2-2
CDR3: CASKGQGAPGELFF
DNA: TGTGCCAGCAAGGGGCAGGGGGCGCCCGGGGAGCTGTTTTTT

V: TRBV6-1
D: TRBD1
size: many
J: TRBJ1-1
CDR3: CASSIQGLDTEAFF
DNA: TGTGCCAGCAGTATACAGGGGCTTGACACTGAAGCTTTCTTT

V: TRBV18
D: -
size: few
J: TRBJ1-2
CDR3: CASSPVGVGYTF
DNA: TGTGCCAGCTCACCCGTAGGTGTTGGCTACACCTTC

V: TRBV20-1
D: TRBD2
size: -
J: TRBJ2-5
CDR3: CSVPLTARGKETQYF
DNA: TGCAGTGTTCCCCTAACCGCGCGGGGGAAAGAGACCCAGTACTTC

V: TRBV14
D: -
size: many
J: TRBJ2-5
CDR3: CASSLSGPEGSETQYF
DNA: TGTGCCAGCAGCTTAAGCGGACCGGAGGGATCAGAGACCCAGTACTTC

V: TRBV9
D: TRBD1
size: few
J: TRBJ1-2
CDR3: CASSLPDRDVNYGYTF
DNA: TGTGCCAGCAGCCTCCCTGACAGGGACGTTAACTATGGCTACACCTTC

V: TRBV12-3/TRBV12-4
D: -
size: many
J: TRBJ2-1
CDR3: CASSSRPAEEYNEQFF
DNA: TGTGCCAGCAGTTCCCGCCCTGCGGAGGAATACAATGAGCAGTTCTTC

V: TRBV20-1
D: -
size: few
J: TRBJ2-2
CDR3: CSAVRDLGVNTGELFF
DNA: TGCAGTGCCGTAAGGGATTTGGGGGTCAACACCGGGGAGCTGTTTTTT

V: TRBV3-1
D: TRBD1
size: -
J: TRBJ1-1
CDR3: CAISLDRGTEAFF
DNA: TGTGCCATCAGCTTAGACAGGGGGACAGAAGCTTTCTTT

V: TRBV10-3
D: -
size: few
J: TRBJ2-1
CDR3: CAIRALRGVNEQFF
DNA: TGTGCCATCAGGGCCCTTAGAGGGGTCAATGAGCAGTTCTTC

V: TRBV7-8
D: -
size: -
J: TRBJ1-1
CDR3: CASTITGLTNTEAFF
DNA: TGTGCCAGCACCATTACGGGACTTACGAACACTGAAGCTTTCTTT